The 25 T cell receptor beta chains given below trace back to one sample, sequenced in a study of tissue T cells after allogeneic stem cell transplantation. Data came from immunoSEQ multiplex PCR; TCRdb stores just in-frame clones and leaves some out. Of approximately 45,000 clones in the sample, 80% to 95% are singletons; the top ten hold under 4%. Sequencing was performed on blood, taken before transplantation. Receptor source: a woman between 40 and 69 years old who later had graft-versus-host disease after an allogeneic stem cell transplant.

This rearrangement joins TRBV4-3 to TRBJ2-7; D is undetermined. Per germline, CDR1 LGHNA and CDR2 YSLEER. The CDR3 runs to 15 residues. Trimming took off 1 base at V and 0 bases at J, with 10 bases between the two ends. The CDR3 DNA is TGCGCCAGCAGCCAAGCAGCGAACCCCTCCTACGAGCAGTACTTC. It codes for CASSQAANPSYEQYF.

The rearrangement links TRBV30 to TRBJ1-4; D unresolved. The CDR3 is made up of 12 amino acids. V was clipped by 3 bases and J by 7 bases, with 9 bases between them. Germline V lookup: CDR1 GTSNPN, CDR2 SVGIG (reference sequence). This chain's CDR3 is CAWRAPGEKLFF. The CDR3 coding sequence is TGTGCCTGGAGGGCCCCCGGTGAAAAACTGTTTTTT.

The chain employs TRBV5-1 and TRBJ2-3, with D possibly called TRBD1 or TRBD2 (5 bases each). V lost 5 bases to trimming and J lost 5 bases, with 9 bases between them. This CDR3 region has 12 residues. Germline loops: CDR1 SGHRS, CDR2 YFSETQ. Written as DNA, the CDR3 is TGCGCCAGCAGGGGGGTTGGAGATACGCAGTATTTT. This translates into CASRGVGDTQYF.

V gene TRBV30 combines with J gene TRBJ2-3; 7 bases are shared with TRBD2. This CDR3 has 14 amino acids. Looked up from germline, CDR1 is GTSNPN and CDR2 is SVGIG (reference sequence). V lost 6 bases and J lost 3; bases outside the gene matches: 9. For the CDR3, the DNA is TGTGCCTGTTCTCCGGGAGGTTGGACAGATACGCAGTATTTT. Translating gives CACSPGGWTDTQYF. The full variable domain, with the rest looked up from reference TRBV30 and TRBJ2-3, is SQTIHQWPATLVQPVGSPLSLECTVEGTSNPNLYWYRQAAGRGLQLLFYSVGIGQISSEVPQNLSASRPQDRQFILSSKKLLLSDSGFYLCACSPGGWTDTQYFGPGTRLTVL.

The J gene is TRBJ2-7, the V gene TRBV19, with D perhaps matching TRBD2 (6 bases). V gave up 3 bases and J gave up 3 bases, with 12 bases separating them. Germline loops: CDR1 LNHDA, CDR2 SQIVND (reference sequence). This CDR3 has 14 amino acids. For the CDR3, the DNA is TGTGCCAGTAGTATGGGAGGTGGAGGCTACGAGCAGTACTTC. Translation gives CASSMGGGGYEQYF.

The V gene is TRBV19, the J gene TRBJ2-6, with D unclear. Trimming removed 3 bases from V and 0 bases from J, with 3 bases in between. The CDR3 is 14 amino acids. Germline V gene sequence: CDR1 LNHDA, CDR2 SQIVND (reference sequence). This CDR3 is CASSIRSGANVLTF. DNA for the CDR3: TGTGCCAGTAGTATTCGCTCTGGGGCCAACGTCCTGACTTTC.

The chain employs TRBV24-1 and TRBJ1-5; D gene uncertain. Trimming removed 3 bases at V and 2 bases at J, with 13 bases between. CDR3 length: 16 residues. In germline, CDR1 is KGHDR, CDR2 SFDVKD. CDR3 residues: CATSDNGRSGNQPQHF. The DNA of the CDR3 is TGTGCCACCAGTGATAACGGACGGTCGGGCAATCAGCCCCAGCATTTT.

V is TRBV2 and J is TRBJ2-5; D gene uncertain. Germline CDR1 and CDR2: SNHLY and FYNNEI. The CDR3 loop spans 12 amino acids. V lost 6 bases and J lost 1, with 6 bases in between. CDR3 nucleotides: TGTGCCAGCAGGTCTTTCCAAGAGACCCAGTACTTC. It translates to CASRSFQETQYF. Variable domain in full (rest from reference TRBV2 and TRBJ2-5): EPEVTQTPSHQVTQMGQEVILRCVPISNHLYFYWYRQILGQKVEFLVSFYNNEISEKSEIFDDQFSVERPDGSNFTLKIRSTKLEDSAMYFCASRSFQETQYFGPGTRLLVL.

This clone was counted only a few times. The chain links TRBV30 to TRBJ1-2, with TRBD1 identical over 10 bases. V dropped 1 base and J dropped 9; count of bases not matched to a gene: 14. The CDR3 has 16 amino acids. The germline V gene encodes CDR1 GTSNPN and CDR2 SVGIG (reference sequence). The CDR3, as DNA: TGTGCCTGGAGTGACAGGGACAGGGGCGGCCCGTGGAGCTACACCTTC. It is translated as CAWSDRDRGGPWSYTF.

The CDR3 reads CATSRDLQGPLRANVLTF. CDR3 sequence (DNA): TGTGCCACCAGCAGAGATCTTCAGGGACCCCTTAGGGCCAACGTCCTGACTTTC. The chain uses TRBV15 and TRBJ2-6; tentatively, D is TRBD1 or TRBD2 (5 bases each). V dropped 0 bases and J dropped 5 bases, with 17 bases sitting between them. The CDR3 runs to 18 residues. Germline V gene data show CDR1 as LNHNV and CDR2 as YYDKDF (reference sequence).

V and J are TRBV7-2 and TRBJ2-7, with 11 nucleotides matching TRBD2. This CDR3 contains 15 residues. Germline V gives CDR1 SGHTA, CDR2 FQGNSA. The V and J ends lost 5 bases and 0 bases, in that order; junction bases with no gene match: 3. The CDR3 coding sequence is TGTGCCAGCAGCCTTCTAGCGGGAGGCTCCTACGAGCAGTACTTC. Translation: CASSLLAGGSYEQYF.

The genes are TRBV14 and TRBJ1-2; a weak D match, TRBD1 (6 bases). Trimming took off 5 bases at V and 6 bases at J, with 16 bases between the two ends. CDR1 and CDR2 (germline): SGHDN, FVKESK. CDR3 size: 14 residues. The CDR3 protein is CASSAGTTANGYTF. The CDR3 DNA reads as TGTGCCAGCAGCGCCGGGACAACCGCGAATGGCTACACCTTC.

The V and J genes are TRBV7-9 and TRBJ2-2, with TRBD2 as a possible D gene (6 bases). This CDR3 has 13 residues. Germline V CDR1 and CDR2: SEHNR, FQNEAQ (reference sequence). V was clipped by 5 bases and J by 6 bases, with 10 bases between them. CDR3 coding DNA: TGTGCCAGCAGCCCCCCGGGGGCCGGGGAGCTGTTTTTT. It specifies CASSPPGAGELFF.

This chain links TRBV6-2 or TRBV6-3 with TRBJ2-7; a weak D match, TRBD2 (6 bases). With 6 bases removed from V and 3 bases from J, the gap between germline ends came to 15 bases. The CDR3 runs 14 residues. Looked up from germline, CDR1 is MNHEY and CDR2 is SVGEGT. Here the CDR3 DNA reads TGTGCCAGCAGCGATGTGGGGGGAGACTACGAGCAGTACTTC. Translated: CASSDVGGDYEQYF.

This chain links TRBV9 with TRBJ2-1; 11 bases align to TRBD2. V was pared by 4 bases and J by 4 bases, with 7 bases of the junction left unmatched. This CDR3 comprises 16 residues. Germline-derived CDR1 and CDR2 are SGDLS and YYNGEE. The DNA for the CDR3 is TGTGCCAGCAGCATTAGCGGGAGGGTCAGTTACAATGAGCAGTTCTTC. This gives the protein CASSISGRVSYNEQFF. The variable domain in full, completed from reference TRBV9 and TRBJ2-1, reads DSGVTQTPKHLITATGQRVTLRCSPRSGDLSVYWYQQSLDQGLQFLIQYYNGEERAKGNILERFSAQQFPDLHSELNLSSLELGDSALYFCASSISGRVSYNEQFFGPGTRLTVL.

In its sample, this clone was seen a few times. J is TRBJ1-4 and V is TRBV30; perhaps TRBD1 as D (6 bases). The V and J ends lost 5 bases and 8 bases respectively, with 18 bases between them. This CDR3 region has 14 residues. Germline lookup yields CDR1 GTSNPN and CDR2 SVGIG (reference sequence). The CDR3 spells CAWAKTGLSEKLFF. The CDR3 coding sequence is TGTGCCTGGGCTAAAACAGGGTTAAGCGAAAAACTGTTTTTT.

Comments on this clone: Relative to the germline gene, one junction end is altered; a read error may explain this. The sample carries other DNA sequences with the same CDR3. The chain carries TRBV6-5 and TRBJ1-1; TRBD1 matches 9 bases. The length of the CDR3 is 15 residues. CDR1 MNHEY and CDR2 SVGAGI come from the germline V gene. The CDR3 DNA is TGTGCTAGCATGCGACAGGGGGTGTTTTATACTGAAGCTTTCTTT. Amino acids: CASMRQGVFYTEAFF.

The CDR3 reads CASRGGTATYEQYF. CDR3 nucleotides: TGTGCCAGCAGGGGGGGGACAGCTACCTACGAGCAGTACTTC. The chain has TRBV6-5 and TRBJ2-7, with D perhaps TRBD1 or TRBD2 (7 bases each). Trimming cost V 6 bases and J 2 bases, with 14 bases left between them. This CDR3 region has 14 residues. CDR1 and CDR2 from the germline V gene are MNHEY and SVGAGI.

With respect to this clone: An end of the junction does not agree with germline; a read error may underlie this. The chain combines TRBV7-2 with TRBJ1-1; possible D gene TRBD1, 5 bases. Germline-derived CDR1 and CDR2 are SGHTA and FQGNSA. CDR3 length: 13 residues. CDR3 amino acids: CASRSPGNAEAFF. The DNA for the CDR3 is TGTGCCAGCCGCTCCCCAGGGAACGCTGAAGCTTTCTTT.

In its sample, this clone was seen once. CDR3 in amino acids: CASSSLPRYNEQFF. The CDR3 DNA is TGTGCCAGCTCAAGTCTACCCCGGTACAATGAGCAGTTCTTC. This sequence joins TRBV18 and TRBJ2-1, with D unresolved. The CDR3 totals 14 residues. Germline-derived CDR1 and CDR2 are KGHSH and LQKENI. V was cut by 5 bases and J by 4 bases, with 12 bases left in between.

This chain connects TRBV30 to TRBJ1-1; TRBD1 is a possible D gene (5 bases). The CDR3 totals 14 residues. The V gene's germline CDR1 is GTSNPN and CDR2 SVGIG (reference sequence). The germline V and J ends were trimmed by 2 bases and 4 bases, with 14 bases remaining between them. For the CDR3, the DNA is TGTGCCTGGAGTTCAGGGCGGATGGCCACTGAAGCTTTCTTT. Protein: CAWSSGRMATEAFF. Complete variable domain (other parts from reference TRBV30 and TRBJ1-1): SQTIHQWPATLVQPVGSPLSLECTVEGTSNPNLYWYRQAAGRGLQLLFYSVGIGQISSEVPQNLSASRPQDRQFILSSKKLLLSDSGFYLCAWSSGRMATEAFFGQGTRLTVV.

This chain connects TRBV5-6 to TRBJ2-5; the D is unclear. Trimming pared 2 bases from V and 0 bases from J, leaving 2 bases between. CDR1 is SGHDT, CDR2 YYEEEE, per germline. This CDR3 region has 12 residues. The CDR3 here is CASSLDQETQYF. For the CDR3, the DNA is TGTGCCAGCAGCTTAGACCAAGAGACCCAGTACTTC.

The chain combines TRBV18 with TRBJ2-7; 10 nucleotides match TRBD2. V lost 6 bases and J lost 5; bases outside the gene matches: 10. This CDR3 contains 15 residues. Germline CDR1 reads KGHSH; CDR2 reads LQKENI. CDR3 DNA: TGTGCCAGCTCTCGAACTAGCGGGGTTCTGGACGAGCAGTACTTC. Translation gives CASSRTSGVLDEQYF.

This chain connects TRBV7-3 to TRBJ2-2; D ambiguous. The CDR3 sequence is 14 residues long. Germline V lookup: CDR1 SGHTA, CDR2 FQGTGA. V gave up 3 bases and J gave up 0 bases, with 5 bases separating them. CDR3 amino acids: CASSLGSNTGELFF. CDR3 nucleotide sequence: TGTGCCAGCAGCTTGGGTTCGAACACCGGGGAGCTGTTTTTT.

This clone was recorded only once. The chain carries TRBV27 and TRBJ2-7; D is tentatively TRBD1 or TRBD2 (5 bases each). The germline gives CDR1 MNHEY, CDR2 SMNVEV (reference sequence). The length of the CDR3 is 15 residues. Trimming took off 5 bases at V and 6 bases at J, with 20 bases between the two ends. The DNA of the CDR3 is TGTGCCAGCAGTGGTCCTACGGGACGCTCAGGCGAGCAGTACTTC. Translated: CASSGPTGRSGEQYF.